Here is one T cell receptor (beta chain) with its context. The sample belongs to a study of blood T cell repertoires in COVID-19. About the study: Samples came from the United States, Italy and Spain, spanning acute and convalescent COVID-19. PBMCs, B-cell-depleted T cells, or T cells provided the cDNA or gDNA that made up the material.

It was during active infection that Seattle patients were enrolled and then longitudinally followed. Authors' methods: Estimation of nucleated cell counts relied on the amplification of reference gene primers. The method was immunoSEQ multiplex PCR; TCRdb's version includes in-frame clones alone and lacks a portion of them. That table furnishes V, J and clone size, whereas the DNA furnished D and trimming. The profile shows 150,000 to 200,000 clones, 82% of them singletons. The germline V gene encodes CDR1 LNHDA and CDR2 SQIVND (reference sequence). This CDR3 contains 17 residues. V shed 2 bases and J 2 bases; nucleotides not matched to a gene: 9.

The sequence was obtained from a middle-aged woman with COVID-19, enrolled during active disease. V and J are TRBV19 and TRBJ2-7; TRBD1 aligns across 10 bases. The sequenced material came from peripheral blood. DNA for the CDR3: TGTGCCAGTAGTATATACCCCTCCGGGACAGGGGCCTACGAGCAGTACTTC. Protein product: CASSIYPSGTGAYEQYF.